This TCR beta chain was captured in a study of OX40 agonist ivuxolimab in advanced cancers. Background for the entire study: Ivuxolimab was a fully human IgG2 agonistic monoclonal antibody targeting the costimulatory receptor OX40 (CD134). Intravenous ivuxolimab was administered to patients every 2 weeks at six dose levels: 0.01, 0.1, 0.3, 1.5, 3 and 10 mg/kg. Of the 52 patients in dose escalation, about 20 had hepatocellular carcinoma, some 15 had melanoma, 9 had renal cell carcinoma and 9 had head and neck cancer. In the dose-escalation cohort, approximately 83% of patients were male, and the mean age was 60 years with a range of roughly 23 to 79. Prior anti-PD-1, anti-PD-L1 or anti-CTLA-4 therapy was permitted, and about two fifths of dose-escalation patients had received checkpoint inhibitors. Partial responses occurred in three dose-escalation patients, of whom one had hepatocellular carcinoma and two had cutaneous melanoma. The purpose of peripheral TCRbeta sequencing was to test whether ivuxolimab changed TCR sequence diversity and led to clonal T-cell expansion. The monotherapy dose-escalation portion (N of about 52 patients) of the phase I ivuxolimab trial is reported in the paper.

Genomic DNA was isolated from the sorted cells so that the TCRbeta CDR3 region could be sequenced. The immunoSEQ Assay was used to sequence the TCRbeta CDR3 regions. Not all clones reach the TCRdb copy of this immuneACCESS table, which keeps in-frame sequences only. Checked studies attribute under half of the gap to unresolved V genes and leave the rest unexplained. The sample has roughly 70,000 clones on record, 82% of them singletons. The ten largest clonotypes hold 4.5% to 6% of the sample. The trial excluded patients who had a history of autoimmune disease or who were on systemic immunosuppression. Peripheral blood for TCR sequencing was drawn from every dose cohort at baseline, at cycle 4 day 1 and at cycle 7 day 1. The samples were taken from a phase I, first-in-human, multicenter, open-label dose-escalation trial of ivuxolimab. Adults with locally advanced or metastatic melanoma, renal cell carcinoma, hepatocellular carcinoma or head and neck squamous cell carcinoma were enrolled in the trial. Before TCR sequencing, CD4+ T cells and CD8+ T cells from peripheral blood were sorted into separate populations.

What the authors observed across the whole study: After ivuxolimab, more expanded clones were found on average in CD8+ T cells than in CD4+ T cells. In the 0.1-3.0 mg/kg groups, partial responders were among the patients with the lowest normalized peripheral clonal expansion, particularly in CD8+ T cells. The antigen specificity of the peripheral T cells that underwent clonal expansion was not determined. At doses of 0.1 to 3.0 mg/kg, clonal expansion of both CD4+ and CD8+ T cells in blood was seen between baseline and week 6. Low levels of normalized T-cell clonal expansion were also shown by some nonresponding patients.

On this clone itself: Its specific antigen is unknown. No quality values exist for individual bases; no much larger clone is one base distant.

Inclusive of the bounding cysteine and phenylalanine, the CDR3 is 13 residues long. Left in the record is the CDR3 DNA by itself, 39 bases read in frame from the first base. The germline V gene encodes CDR1 MNHEY and CDR2 SVGAGI. V was cut back by 7 bases and J by 2 bases, leaving a gap of 6 bases between them. The source of this sequence is an adult with an advanced solid tumor such as melanoma, head and neck, liver or kidney cancer. The starting material was CD4+ or CD8+ T cells sorted from blood, obtained in a trial of the OX40 agonist ivuxolimab. This chain joins TRBV6-5 to TRBJ2-6; TRBD1 is a possible D gene, resting on 5 matching bases. The DNA sequence reads TGTGCCAGCACAGGGCCTGGGGCCAACGTCCTGACTTTC. Translated, this is CASTGPGANVLTF.